What follows is one T cell receptor beta chain and its context. This CDR3 is built from 13 residues. V lost 5 bases to trimming and J lost 4 bases, with 12 bases between them. CDR1 SGHDT and CDR2 YYEEEE come from the germline V gene. Sequencing was performed with immunoSEQ multiplex PCR; in TCRdb, only in-frame clones are kept and a portion is missing. The sample includes 9,500 to 15,000 clones, 60% to 85% of them seen just once. The data stem from a study of technical replicates of blood from a few donors. This chain links TRBV5-6 with TRBJ1-2; maybe TRBD1 (5 bases). Sequenced: PBMCs. The receptor's source is a human donor in good health. The CDR3 coding sequence is TGTGCCAGCAGGGTGCAGGGATTCTATGGCTACACCTTC. Translated: CASRVQGFYGYTF. Full variable domain (remainder filled in from reference TRBV5-6 and TRBJ1-2): DAGVTQSPTHLIKTRGQQVTLRCSPKSGHDTVSWYQQALGQGPQFIFQYYEEEERQRGNFPDRFSGHQFPNYSSELNVNALLLGDSALYLCASRVQGFYGYTFGSGTRLTVV.